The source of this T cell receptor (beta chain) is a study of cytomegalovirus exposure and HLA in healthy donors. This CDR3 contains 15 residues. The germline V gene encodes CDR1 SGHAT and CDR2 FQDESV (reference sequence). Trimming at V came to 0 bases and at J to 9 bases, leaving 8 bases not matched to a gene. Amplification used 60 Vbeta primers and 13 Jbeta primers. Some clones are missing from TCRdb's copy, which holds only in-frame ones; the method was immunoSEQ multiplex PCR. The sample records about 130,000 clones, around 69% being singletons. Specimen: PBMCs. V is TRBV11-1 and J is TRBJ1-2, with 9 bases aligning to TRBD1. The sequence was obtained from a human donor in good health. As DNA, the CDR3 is TGTGCCAGCAGCTTAGCGGGACAGGGTGCGGTTCGCTACACCTTC. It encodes CASSLAGQGAVRYTF.